Below, 25 T cell receptor beta chains from the same sample are listed, as sequenced in a study of OX40 agonist ivuxolimab in advanced cancers. Clones were sequenced by immunoSEQ multiplex PCR, and TCRdb holds only the in-frame ones, with some missing. The table shows roughly 100,000 clones, with more than 85% occurring only once. The starting material was CD4+ or CD8+ T cells sorted from blood, obtained in a trial of the OX40 agonist ivuxolimab. Every receptor here comes from an adult with an advanced solid tumor such as melanoma, head and neck, liver or kidney cancer.

This clone has a single count. CDR3 bases: TGTGCCAGCAGCCCCGGGACAGCGAATCAGCCCCAGCATTTT. Its translation: CASSPGTANQPQHF. The rearrangement joins TRBV7-9 to TRBJ1-5; 7 bases map to TRBD1. Per the germline V gene, CDR1 is SEHNR and CDR2 is FQNEAQ (reference sequence). The CDR3 covers 14 residues. The V and J ends lost 5 bases and 4 bases, in that order; junction bases with no gene match: 5.

The genes are TRBV5-4 and TRBJ1-1; 7 bases line up with TRBD1. V was clipped by 4 bases and J by 1 base; unmatched bases: 7. Germline V gives CDR1 SGHNT, CDR2 YYREEE (reference sequence). The CDR3 totals 15 residues. In DNA, the CDR3 is TGTGCCAGCAGCCATGACAGGGCTGGGAACACTGAAGCTTTCTTT. This sequence encodes CASSHDRAGNTEAFF.

V and J are TRBV29-1 and TRBJ2-2; 8 nucleotides agree with TRBD1. This CDR3 has 13 residues. The junction had 3 bases not matched to a gene; V was cut back by 4 bases and J by 5 bases. Germline CDR1 is SQVTM and CDR2 is ANQGSEA. The CDR3 nucleotides read TGCAGCGTTGTGACAGGGGATACCGGGGAGCTGTTTTTT. This gives the protein CSVVTGDTGELFF.

This chain joins TRBV27 and TRBJ2-7; D unresolved. The germline V gene encodes CDR1 MNHEY and CDR2 SMNVEV (reference sequence). The CDR3 spans 14 residues. V lost 8 bases and J lost 0, with 14 bases in between. The CDR3 nucleotides read TGTGCCAGCGGCGCGGTGCGAAGCTCCTACGAGCAGTACTTC. Its translation is CASGAVRSSYEQYF.

This CDR3 is CASSQVWAVNQPQHF. CDR3 coding DNA: TGCGCCAGCAGCCAAGTTTGGGCGGTCAATCAGCCCCAGCATTTT. The gene calls are TRBV4-1 and TRBJ1-5; no clear D gene. The ends were cut back, 1 base at V and 3 bases at J, with 10 bases in the middle. Looked up from germline, CDR1 is MGHRA and CDR2 is YSYEKL. The CDR3 contains 15 residues.

The V and J genes are TRBV19 and TRBJ2-5, with a possible D match to TRBD2 (6 bases). Germline V gives CDR1 LNHDA, CDR2 SQIVND (reference sequence). Trimming took 7 bases from V and 0 from J, leaving 12 bases between them. The CDR3 sequence is 14 residues long. The CDR3 reads CASKEGPYQETQYF. DNA of the CDR3: TGTGCCAGTAAGGAGGGACCGTACCAAGAGACCCAGTACTTC.

Regarding this clone: The identical CDR3 is also encoded by other nucleotide sequences in the sample. The rearrangement links TRBV27 to TRBJ2-7, with TRBD2 matching 7 bases. CDR3 size: 14 residues. CDR1 MNHEY and CDR2 SMNVEV come from the germline V gene (reference sequence). V lost 3 bases and J lost 2; bases outside the gene matches: 4. CDR3 sequence: CASSFGGGAYEQYF. The DNA of the CDR3 is TGTGCCAGCAGTTTCGGGGGAGGGGCCTACGAGCAGTACTTC.

This chain uses TRBV11-2 with TRBJ1-1; D not resolved. The CDR3 is 13 residues long. The germline CDR1 and CDR2 sequences are SGHAT and FQNNGV. V was pared by 5 bases and J by 3 bases, with 10 bases between. In DNA form, the CDR3 reads TGTGCCAGCAGCCCGCAGTGGGACACTGAAGCTTTCTTT. This gives the protein CASSPQWDTEAFF.

This CDR3 reads CASSELPGGLEQYF. The CDR3 DNA is TGCGCCAGCAGTGAGTTGCCCGGAGGGCTCGAGCAGTACTTC. V is TRBV10-1 and J is TRBJ2-7; D might be TRBD2 (6 bases). Deletions cut 1 base from V and 6 bases from J, with 13 bases between. CDR1 and CDR2 (germline): WNHNN, SYGVQD (reference sequence). The CDR3 extends over 14 amino acids.

The CDR3 nucleotides read TGTGCCAGCACCCCGGGGGGCAGGGTGGATTCACCCCTCCACTTT. Translation: CASTPGGRVDSPLHF. V gene TRBV6-5 combines with J gene TRBJ1-6; the D gene is possibly TRBD1 (6 bases). The ends were cut back, 7 bases at V and 8 bases at J, with 18 bases in the middle. The CDR3 covers 15 residues. Germline V gives CDR1 MNHEY, CDR2 SVGAGI.

The V gene is TRBV11-2, the J gene TRBJ1-2; no definite D call. CDR1 is SGHAT, CDR2 FQNNGV, per germline. The V end lost 1 base, the J end lost 3 bases, and 12 bases lay between the germline ends. The CDR3 has 15 amino acids. The CDR3: CASSLGKLLDYGYTF. The CDR3 region has the DNA TGTGCCAGCAGCTTAGGCAAGCTTTTGGACTATGGCTACACCTTC.

J is TRBJ2-1 and V is TRBV7-2; TRBD2 matches at 9 bases. V was clipped by 5 bases and J by 9 bases; unmatched bases: 14. Germline CDR1 is SGHTA and CDR2 is FQGNSA. The CDR3 runs 16 residues. CDR3 sequence: CASSLISSGVSVEQFF. The CDR3, as DNA: TGTGCCAGCAGCCTTATATCTAGCGGGGTCAGTGTTGAGCAGTTCTTC.

The chain has TRBV9 and TRBJ2-7; 9 bases line up with TRBD1. Germline CDR1 is SGDLS and CDR2 is YYNGEE. This CDR3 contains 16 residues. J lost 2 bases, V lost 3 bases, and 9 bases had no gene match. The CDR3 region is CASSAETGGIAYEQYF. The CDR3 DNA follows: TGTGCCAGCAGCGCAGAGACAGGGGGTATTGCCTACGAGCAGTACTTC.

This chain links TRBV7-8 with TRBJ2-3; D not resolved. Germline V gene sequence: CDR1 SGHVS, CDR2 FQNEAQ. V dropped 3 bases and J dropped 2 bases, with 12 bases sitting between them. The CDR3 sequence is 15 residues long. As DNA, the CDR3 is TGTGCCAGCAGCTTTTCGACATCCTACACAGATACGCAGTATTTT. As protein: CASSFSTSYTDTQYF.

This clone showed up just once. CDR3 DNA sequence: TGTGCCAGCACTAGTATCGGGACACGTGGCGATACGCAGTATTTT. The encoded protein is CASTSIGTRGDTQYF. This chain links TRBV28 with TRBJ2-3; D might be TRBD1 (6 bases). This CDR3 region has 15 residues. V gave up 7 bases and J gave up 6 bases, with 20 bases separating them. From germline, CDR1 is MDHEN and CDR2 SYDVKM.

The chain's CDR3 is CASSSLPRGRETQYF. The CDR3 coding sequence is TGTGCCAGCAGCTCCCTCCCCAGGGGAAGGGAGACCCAGTACTTC. The chain is built from TRBV13 and TRBJ2-5; D is perhaps TRBD1 (6 bases). CDR1 and CDR2 from the germline V gene are PRHDT and FYEKMQ (reference sequence). Trimming took 4 bases from V and 5 from J, leaving 17 bases between them. This CDR3 comprises 15 residues.

This sequence joins TRBV11-2 and TRBJ2-1; no definite D call. Trimming took off 7 bases at V and 6 bases at J, with 19 bases between the two ends. The V gene's germline CDR1 is SGHAT and CDR2 FQNNGV. The CDR3 is made up of 15 amino acids. CDR3 in amino acids: CASTHRSGGRNEQFF. CDR3 nucleotides: TGTGCCAGCACCCACCGGAGTGGTGGGCGCAATGAGCAGTTCTTC. Full variable domain (rest looked up from reference TRBV11-2 and TRBJ2-1): EAGVAQSPRYKIIEKRQSVAFWCNPISGHATLYWYQQILGQGPKLLIQFQNNGVVDDSQLPKDRFSAERLKGVDSTLKIQPAKLEDSAVYLCASTHRSGGRNEQFFGPGTRLTVL.

The J gene is TRBJ2-1, the V gene TRBV7-6; TRBD2 might be the D (6 bases). CDR1 and CDR2 (germline): SGHVS, FNYEAQ. With 6 bases removed from V and 7 bases from J, the gap between germline ends came to 13 bases. CDR3 length: 13 residues. The CDR3 nucleotides are TGTGCCAGCAGTTCAACACGGGGGAATGAGCAGTTCTTC. It translates to CASSSTRGNEQFF.

V gene TRBV13 combines with J gene TRBJ2-5, with 8 bases matching TRBD2. The CDR3 runs to 14 residues. Germline CDR1 is PRHDT and CDR2 is FYEKMQ (reference sequence). V lost 5 bases, J lost 2 bases, and 4 bases stayed unmatched. This CDR3 reads CASSPGRAQETQYF. In nucleotides, the CDR3 is TGTGCCAGCAGCCCCGGGAGGGCTCAAGAGACCCAGTACTTC.

V gene TRBV19 combines with J gene TRBJ2-1, with 10 nucleotides matching TRBD1. Per germline, CDR1 LNHDA and CDR2 SQIVND (reference sequence). V was clipped by 4 bases and J by 6 bases; unmatched bases: 9. This CDR3 region has 16 residues. CDR3 nucleotide sequence: TGTGCCAGTAGTACTCCCTGGACAGGGGGGAGCAATGAGCAGTTCTTC. This codes for CASSTPWTGGSNEQFF.

The V gene is TRBV18, the J gene TRBJ1-1; 8 bases align to TRBD1. Trimming removed 3 bases from V and 1 base from J; junction bases left unmatched: 7. This CDR3 spans 16 amino acids. CDR1 and CDR2 from the germline V gene are KGHSH and LQKENI. CDR3 protein: CASSPGQGVTNTEAFF. The CDR3 region has the DNA TGTGCCAGCTCACCCGGACAGGGAGTCACGAACACTGAAGCTTTCTTT.

The chain couples TRBV2 to TRBJ1-1; D remains unclear. Between the trimmed V and J ends, which lost 9 bases and 1 base, there was a span of 12 bases. The CDR3 runs 13 residues. Germline V CDR1 and CDR2: SNHLY, FYNNEI. CDR3 sequence: CARRREGNTEAFF. Here the CDR3 DNA reads TGTGCCAGGCGTCGGGAGGGGAACACTGAAGCTTTCTTT.

The CDR3 DNA sequence: TGTGCCAGTGAATCAAAAGCAGAGAACACTGAAGCTTTCTTT. The encoded protein is CASESKAENTEAFF. V usage is TRBV19 and J usage is TRBJ1-1, with D unresolved. CDR1 and CDR2 from the germline V gene are LNHDA and SQIVND (reference sequence). Trimming removed 8 bases at V and 1 base at J, with 14 bases between. This CDR3 spans 14 amino acids.

This clone occurred once. This chain links TRBV27 with TRBJ2-1; D is unclear. Germline V gene lookup returns CDR1 MNHEY and CDR2 SMNVEV (reference sequence). Trimming left V 4 bases short and J 5 bases short, with 6 bases between. The length of the CDR3 is 12 residues. Here the CDR3 reads CASSSVHNEQFF. The CDR3 DNA reads as TGTGCCAGCAGTTCCGTCCACAATGAGCAGTTCTTC.

The CDR3 DNA follows: TGTGCCAGCAGCGTAGGGGCGACCCATCAGCCCCAGCATTTT. Translation gives CASSVGATHQPQHF. The chain carries TRBV9 and TRBJ1-5; D is undetermined. The CDR3 covers 14 residues. Germline values: CDR1 SGDLS, CDR2 YYNGEE. Trimming took off 0 bases at V and 5 bases at J, with 9 bases between the two ends.